Included here is one T cell receptor (beta chain) sequence, with context. This clone was detected a few times. It lacks a known antigen. One base away there is no much larger clone; base qualities are not given. The CDR1 and CDR2 encoded by the germline V gene are MNHEY and SVGAGI. V drops 4 bases and J drops 3 bases, leaving 10 bases in between. From its cysteine to its phenylalanine, the CDR3 spans 14 amino acids. Solely the CDR3 DNA is kept, with 42 bases framed from the first base. The cohort comprised 710 or so healthy bone marrow donors. Cohort members were all nominally healthy when sampled, although unrecorded immune exposures were likely present. The donor was CMV seronegative and belonged to the group of 352 seronegative cohort members. A peripheral blood sample was provided by each donor, and peripheral blood mononuclear cells were used for TCR beta sequencing. The Qiagen DNeasy Blood Extraction Kit was used to extract genomic DNA from the blood cell samples.

Library preparation was by the immunoSEQ multiplex PCR assay. The multiplex PCR relied on a mix of 60 forward primers for TCR Vbeta segments and 13 reverse primers for TCR Jbeta segments. The CDR3 region of rearranged TCR beta genes was amplified from genomic DNA with a multiplex PCR assay. The amplified TCR beta libraries were sequenced on the Illumina HiSeq System as 87-base-pair reads. The original methods were these. A later analysis counted about 82 million unique TCR beta chains across the 666 repertoires, and some 12 million of these chains were shared by at least two donors. To remove PCR and sequencing errors, raw reads were error-corrected and collapsed into unique sequences using a nearest-neighbor algorithm that merged closely related sequences. Alignment of CDR3 sequences to IMGT reference sequences was used to assign V, D and J gene segments. Each retained sequence needed at least a six-nucleotide match to both a V gene segment and a J gene segment. Rearrangements were classified as productive when the CDR3 lacked stop codons and remained in frame with V and J, and all other rearrangements were classified as non-productive. CDR3 was defined according to IMGT convention as the region running from the second conserved V-encoded cysteine to the conserved J-encoded phenylalanine. The earlier analysis of 587 of the donors excluded any sequence lacking an unambiguous match to a single V gene segment. An earlier analysis of 500 to 600 of the donors classified V segments as functional when productive rearrangements were above 56.7% and as segregating when the standard deviation between donors was above 5%. A statistical classification framework was built for diagnosing cytomegalovirus status from the catalog of TCR beta chain sequences. A later analysis assigned V and J genes by comparing TCR nucleotide sequences with IMGT/GENE-DB human TR gene sequences. The TCRdist pipeline was used in a later analysis to assign CDR3 sequences and most-parsimonious VDJ recombination scenarios. A later analysis defined each TCR beta chain by its CDR3 amino acid sequence plus V-gene family, and excluded reads lacking a unique V-gene family. In a later analysis, a few hundred highly shared, low-generation-probability nucleotide sequences were removed to address suspected cross-contamination and a sequencing artifact. In a later analysis, a clonal expansion index for each public chain was calculated from normalized within-repertoire ranks of inferred template counts. In a later analysis, generation probabilities were computed with a VDJ recombination model fitted to out-of-frame rearrangements, and the resulting probabilities were checked against IGoR. A later analysis scored TCR-TCR, TCR-HLA and TCR-CMV co-occurrence with hypergeometric tests, applying a repertoire-size bias correction to TCR pairs. A later analysis estimated false discovery rates by permuting HLA or CMV assignments 20 times. In a later analysis, co-occurring TCRs were grouped using DBSCAN, and TCRdist sequence similarity was added for clustering within HLA-allele-positive subsets. Repertoires with fewer than 30,000 or more than 120,000 public chains were left out of co-occurrence clustering, as were a few repertoires with anomalous nucleotide sharing. TCRdb carries this immuneACCESS record with in-frame sequences only. Its versions omit some clonotypes, under half of them owing to an unresolved V gene in the studies checked, with the rest unexplained. V and J calls plus clone size are reproduced from that table; the DNA served to infer D and trimming. Here the sample has about 100,000 clones; approximately 76% occur a single time. The top ten clonotypes cover around 4% of the sample.

This specimen comes from a study of cytomegalovirus exposure and HLA in healthy donors (dated by TCRdb to about 2017). Regarding the complete study: An earlier analysis of some 550 of the donors reported more than 250 Gb of sequence data and around 120 million unique TCR beta sequences from 150 million to 200 million T cells. Around 320 gigabases of sequencing data and approximately 80 million unique TCR sequences were included in an early release covering about 600 HLA-typed donors. Among the roughly 390 genotyped donors, about 83% belonged to the genetic ancestry cluster associated with self-reported Caucasian donors. The study aimed to test whether signatures of past pathogen exposure could be identified by cataloging public T cell receptors. The T cell repertoires of roughly 660 subjects were profiled by immunosequencing and related to cytomegalovirus serostatus. Besides the first cohort of more than 650 subjects, a separate validation cohort made up of around 120 different subjects was used. The study combined high-throughput TCR immunosequencing, statistical association of individual TCRs with disease status, and machine learning to predict cytomegalovirus infection status. A later analysis re-analyzed previously published TCR beta repertoires from 666 donors and added high-resolution HLA genotyping to study TCR occurrence patterns. Rather than using new phenotypic data, the later analysis identified candidate immune exposures from TCR beta sequences and from how often those sequences occurred across donors. An earlier analysis of fewer than 750 of the donors used high-throughput TCR beta sequencing to judge whether each TCR beta V gene segment behaved as functional or pseudogenic. Donor age, sex, ethnicity and CMV serostatus were collected together with the repertoire data. A later genetic analysis took genome-wide SNP genotypes for about 65% of the 666 donors and used that subset as a discovery cohort. All discovery cohort repertoires had been generated on a single sequencing platform. Class I and class II HLA loci were covered by the typing at four-digit resolution. Typing coverage differed by locus: A, B, C, DRB1 and DQB1 were typed in roughly 629-630 donors, DQA1 in 522, DPA1 in approximately 600, and DPB1 in just under 490. Roughly 5 DR-DQ haplotypes were handled as single units for association and clustering, since linkage in the cohort was strong. Among roughly 370 genotyped donors of the cohort, an average of 235,054 unique TCR beta nucleotide sequences were sequenced per donor, 15% to 20% of them non-productive. General findings and caveats noted by the study authors: A further reported finding was that TCR beta sequences accurately predicted the HLA-A and HLA-B alleles for most subjects in the first cohort. Because HLA typing was unavailable for some donors at each locus, only the typed subset was used in association tests. It was suggested by the authors that the approach could potentially be generalized to other disease states and immunological phenotypes. A few of the identified cytomegalovirus-associated TCR beta chains were confirmed in vitro to be specific for cytomegalovirus antigens. Presence/absence analyses assumed roughly uniform sequencing depth across donors, an assumption that may not hold. A later analysis reported that several top co-occurrence clusters appeared linked to parvovirus B19, influenza, CMV and Epstein-Barr virus. Because counts were too low, seventeen rarely observed V segments, including chromosome 9 orphons, were left out of the earlier analysis of about 500 of the donors. Assigning TCR associations to individual alleles was difficult when HLA alleles, especially DR and DQ, strongly co-occurred. This cohort had only TCR beta chains sequenced, and the lack of alpha or paired-chain data limited which features could be detected. Across donors, most TCR sequences were observed very rarely, whereas some public TCRs were present in many individuals. At a false discovery rate of 0.05, a later analysis linked some 18,000 TCR beta sequences to specific HLA alleles. A later genetic analysis associated a missense DCLRE1C variant with V-gene and J-gene trimming of TCR beta chains, and an independent cohort replicated the association. The only immune exposure information available for the cohort was CMV serostatus. Compared with equally common non-associated chains, HLA-associated TCR beta chains in a later analysis were more clonally expanded and had lower generation probabilities. The classifier was reported to diagnose cytomegalovirus status with high specificity and sensitivity in both the original and validation cohorts. In a later analysis, most CMV-associated TCR beta chains were found to appear HLA-restricted, with HLA associations seemingly driven largely by CMV exposure. A cluster of highly shared sequence variants was judged likely to be a technical artifact of the sequencing pipeline. According to a later genetic analysis, donors in an Asian-associated ancestry cluster had fewer N-insertions in productive TCRs than the approximately 700-donor mean. Because the 87-base-pair reads could not distinguish some IMGT-functional V segments, including TRBV6-2 and TRBV6-3, those segments were excluded. The study gave a list of about 170 TCR beta chains associated with cytomegalovirus. In a later analysis, the rate of TCR association differed among HLA loci, with DRB1 alleles having the most associated TCRs and HLA-C alleles having the fewest. Broadly in line with IMGT annotations, most TCR beta V segments showed up in productive rearrangements about 90% or about 30% of the time in an earlier analysis of under 700 of the donors. Correlated functional status among segregating V segments might reflect linkage disequilibrium, but an unknown experimental factor could not be ruled out.

The sequence links TRBV6-5 to TRBJ1-5; the D gene is perhaps TRBD1, from 6 matching bases. What was sequenced was PBMCs. This receptor was obtained from a man aged 35 to 55 in good health and CMV-seronegative. The CDR3 protein sequence reads: CASSFDRFNQPQHF. In nucleotides, the sequence is TGTGCCAGCAGTTTTGACAGGTTCAATCAGCCCCAGCATTTT.